This TCR beta chain was recorded in a study of T cells in Graves' hyperthyroidism and ophthalmopathy. At the level of the study: At initial diagnosis, before any treatment had begun, peripheral blood was obtained. Whole-study results and caveats: Most clonotypes expanded in the thyroid (above 0.001) were also present in blood.

Those patients with uncontrolled infection, other autoimmune disease, pregnancy or lactation were excluded. Over 9 ml of fresh peripheral blood supplied the PBMCs. The CDR3 regions of TCR beta were amplified from RNA transcripts. RT-PCR in the first round (using the HTBI primer set) targeted the TCR CDR3. TCRdb ran MiXCR on the multiplex PCR reads and lists one entry per CDR3 protein. The repertoire consists of around 100,000 distinct CDR3 sequences, with less than 55% occurring once and the leading ten covering roughly 24%. V gave up 0 bases and J gave up 11 bases, with 20 bases separating them. CDR1 is KGHDR, CDR2 SFDVKD, per germline. The CDR3 is 16 residues long. With regard to this clonotype: The antigen is unknown.

Sample: blood. V usage is TRBV24-1 and J usage is TRBJ2-3; the D is unclear. The receptor's source is a man aged 35 to 55 with Graves' hyperthyroidism. CDR3 sequence: CATSDLGGSGGNEQYF. For the CDR3, the DNA is TGTGCCACCAGTGATTTGGGTGGGTCTGGTGGCAATGAGCAGTATTTT.